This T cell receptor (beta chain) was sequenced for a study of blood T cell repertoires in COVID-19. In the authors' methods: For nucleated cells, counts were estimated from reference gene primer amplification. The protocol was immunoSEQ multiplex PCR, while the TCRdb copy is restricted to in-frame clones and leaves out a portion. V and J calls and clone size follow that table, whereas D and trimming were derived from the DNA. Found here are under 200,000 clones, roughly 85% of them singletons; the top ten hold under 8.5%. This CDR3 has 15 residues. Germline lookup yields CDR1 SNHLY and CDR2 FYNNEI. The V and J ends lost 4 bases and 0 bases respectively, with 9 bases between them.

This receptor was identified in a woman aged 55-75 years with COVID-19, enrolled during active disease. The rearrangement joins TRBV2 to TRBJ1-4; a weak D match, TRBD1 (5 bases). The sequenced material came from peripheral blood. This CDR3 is CASSAQAATNEKLFF. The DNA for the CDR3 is TGTGCCAGCAGTGCACAGGCTGCAACTAATGAAAAACTGTTTTTT.